A single sample is the source of the 12 T cell receptor beta chains below, sequenced in a study of T cell responses to AZD1222 COVID-19 vaccine. Some clones are missing from TCRdb's copy, which holds only in-frame ones; the method was immunoSEQ multiplex PCR. The repertoire includes about 150,000 clones, 90% of them detected once, and 1.8% sits in the top ten. The sequencing here drew on peripheral blood, taken on day 0 of AZD1222 vaccination. Source of these receptors: an adult in good health.

The chain joins TRBV3-1 (or the pseudogene TRBV3-2) to TRBJ2-3; tentative D call: TRBD2 (6 bases). The V gene's germline CDR1 is LGHDT and CDR2 YNNKEL (reference sequence). The V and J ends lost 0 bases and 2 bases respectively, with 18 bases between them. This CDR3 region has 18 residues. The CDR3 loop is CASSQDRIRAGLTDTQYF. CDR3 in DNA: TGTGCCAGCAGCCAAGACCGTATTAGAGCGGGCCTCACAGATACGCAGTATTTT.

This clone has just one count. The CDR3 region is CASSWGQGFTDTQYF. The CDR3 coding sequence is TGTGCCAGCAGTTGGGGACAGGGATTCACAGATACGCAGTATTTT. V gene TRBV27 combines with J gene TRBJ2-3, with 9 bases matching TRBD1. The CDR3 runs to 15 residues. Germline trimming cut 4 bases from V and 2 bases from J; bases unmatched to any gene: 4. Germline CDR1 reads MNHEY; CDR2 reads SMNVEV (reference sequence).

The V call is TRBV10-3, the J call TRBJ1-6; the D gene is possibly TRBD1 (5 bases). Germline V gene sequence: CDR1 ENHRY, CDR2 SYGVKD. There are 18 residues in the CDR3. V was shortened by 6 bases and J by 6 bases, with 24 bases between the two germline ends. The CDR3: CAIRDSEASGYINSPLHF. For the CDR3, the DNA is TGTGCCATCAGAGACAGCGAGGCCTCAGGCTATATTAATTCACCCCTCCACTTT.

The CDR3, as DNA: TGTGCCAGTAGTATAGACAGCGGGAGCCCCAACGAGCAGTACTTC. Protein sequence: CASSIDSGSPNEQYF. The chain uses TRBV19 and TRBJ2-7; 8 bases agree with TRBD2. The CDR3 is 15 residues long. Germline CDR1 reads LNHDA; CDR2 reads SQIVND (reference sequence). Losses at the gene ends were 0 bases for V and 5 bases for J; bases not matched to a gene: 6.

The V and J genes are TRBV10-3 and TRBJ2-2; 8 nucleotides align to TRBD2. Germline CDR1 ENHRY, CDR2 SYGVKD. J was trimmed by 6 bases and V by 11 bases; bases with no gene match: 8. The length of the CDR3 is 13 residues. The CDR3 DNA reads as TGTGCCCTCCTAGTAGCGGGGTCCGGGGAGCTGTTTTTT. Translated: CALLVAGSGELFF.

The chain employs TRBV29-1 and TRBJ2-4; tentative D call: TRBD1 (6 bases). Per germline, CDR1 SQVTM and CDR2 ANQGSEA. CDR3 size: 15 residues. V lost 0 bases and J lost 9, with 18 bases in between. The CDR3 here is CSVEDGFTGSGIQYF. CDR3 nucleotides: TGCAGCGTTGAAGATGGATTTACAGGGTCTGGCATTCAGTACTTC.

CDR3 coding DNA: TGCAGCGTTGACAGGTTCGAGACCCAGTACTTC. Translating it yields CSVDRFETQYF. This chain joins TRBV29-1 and TRBJ2-5; D call uncertain. The V gene lost 3 bases and the J gene lost 5 bases, with 7 bases spanning the gap. The CDR3 sequence is 11 residues long. Looked up from germline, CDR1 is SQVTM and CDR2 is ANQGSEA.

The rearrangement uses TRBV27 and TRBJ1-2, with a tentative D call TRBD1 (6 bases). This CDR3 has 13 amino acids. V gave up 6 bases and J gave up 5 bases, with 13 bases separating them. The germline CDR1 and CDR2 sequences are MNHEY and SMNVEV (reference sequence). The CDR3 sequence: CASRGGGYYGYTF. CDR3 in DNA: TGTGCCAGCAGGGGAGGGGGGTATTATGGCTACACCTTC.

V usage is TRBV27 and J usage is TRBJ1-1, with 9 bases identical to TRBD1. This CDR3 is 17 amino acids long. V lost 8 bases, J lost 0 bases, and 13 bases stayed unmatched. CDR1 and CDR2 from the germline V gene are MNHEY and SMNVEV (reference sequence). CDR3 bases: TGTGCCAGCGCTGGCCCCGGGACAGGGCGAATGAACACTGAAGCTTTCTTT. This gives the protein CASAGPGTGRMNTEAFF.

The chain carries TRBV28 and TRBJ2-6; D is possibly TRBD1 (6 bases). The ends were cut back, 6 bases at V and 4 bases at J, with 16 bases in the middle. From germline, CDR1 is MDHEN and CDR2 SYDVKM. The CDR3 spans 16 residues. CDR3 sequence: CASSRIVGAGANVLTF. The CDR3 nucleotides read TGTGCCAGCAGCAGGATTGTGGGGGCCGGGGCCAACGTCCTGACTTTC.

This chain joins TRBV7-9 and TRBJ1-2; TRBD1 is a possible D gene (6 bases). Trimming took off 1 base at V and 0 bases at J, with 9 bases between the two ends. This CDR3 is built from 15 residues. Per germline, CDR1 SEHNR and CDR2 FQNEAQ (reference sequence). The CDR3 DNA sequence: TGTGCCAGCAGCTTAGAACAGGGAACTAACTATGGCTACACCTTC. Translating it yields CASSLEQGTNYGYTF.

V gene TRBV3-1 (or the pseudogene TRBV3-2) combines with J gene TRBJ1-4; the D is unclear. The CDR3 is made up of 14 amino acids. The V and J ends lost 1 base and 6 bases respectively, with 9 bases between them. Germline V gene sequence: CDR1 LGHDT, CDR2 YNNKEL (reference sequence). The CDR3: CASSQVGADEKLFF. CDR3 DNA sequence: TGTGCCAGCAGCCAAGTTGGTGCGGATGAAAAACTGTTTTTT.